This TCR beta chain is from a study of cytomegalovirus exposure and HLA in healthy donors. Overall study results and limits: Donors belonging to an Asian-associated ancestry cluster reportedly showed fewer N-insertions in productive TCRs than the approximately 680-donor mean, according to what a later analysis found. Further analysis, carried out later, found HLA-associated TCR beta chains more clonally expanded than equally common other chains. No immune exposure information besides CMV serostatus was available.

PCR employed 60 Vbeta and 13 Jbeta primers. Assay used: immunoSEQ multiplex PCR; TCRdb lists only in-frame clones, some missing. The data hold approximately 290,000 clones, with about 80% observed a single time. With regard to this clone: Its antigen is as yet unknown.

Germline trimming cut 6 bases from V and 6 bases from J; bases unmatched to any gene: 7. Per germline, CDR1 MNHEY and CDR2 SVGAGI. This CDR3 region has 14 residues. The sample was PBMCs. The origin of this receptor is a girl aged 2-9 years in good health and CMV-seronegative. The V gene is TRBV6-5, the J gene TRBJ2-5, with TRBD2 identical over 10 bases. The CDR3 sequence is CASRGPSGRQTQYF. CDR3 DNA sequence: TGTGCCAGCAGGGGGCCTAGCGGGAGACAGACCCAGTACTTC.